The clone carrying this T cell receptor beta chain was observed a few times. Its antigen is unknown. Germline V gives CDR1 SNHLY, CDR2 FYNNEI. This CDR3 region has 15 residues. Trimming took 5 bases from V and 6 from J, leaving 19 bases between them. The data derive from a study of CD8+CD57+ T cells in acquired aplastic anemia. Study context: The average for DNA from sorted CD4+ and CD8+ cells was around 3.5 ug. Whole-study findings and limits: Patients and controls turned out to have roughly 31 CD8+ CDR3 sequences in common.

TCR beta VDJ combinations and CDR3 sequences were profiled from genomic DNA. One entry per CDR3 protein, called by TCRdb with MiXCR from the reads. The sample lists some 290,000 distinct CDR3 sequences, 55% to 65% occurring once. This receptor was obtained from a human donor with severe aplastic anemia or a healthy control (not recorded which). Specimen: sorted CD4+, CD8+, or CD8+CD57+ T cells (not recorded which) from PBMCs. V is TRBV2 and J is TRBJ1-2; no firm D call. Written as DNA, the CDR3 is TGTGCCAGCAGTCAGGAGGGAGGGCGTCGGGATGGCTACACCTTC. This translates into CASSQEGGRRDGYTF.